This T cell receptor (beta chain) was recovered during a study of metastatic and nonmetastatic thyroid tumors. Study background: From malignant and benign thyroid patients, repertoires in blood and in tumor or nodule tissue were compared.

Many counts were recorded for this clone. The antigen is not known. None of the patients had undergone any treatment ahead of thyroid surgery. General study results and limits: As reported, TCR beta diversity in blood and tumor was significantly higher in malignant thyroid tumors than in benign nodules.

V was pared by 4 bases and J by 3 bases, with 12 bases of the junction left unmatched. Germline V gives CDR1 LGHNA, CDR2 YNFKEQ. The CDR3 has 19 residues. As originally analysed: Across clinicopathological groups, CDR3 differences served as the basis for building a distant-metastasis classifier for papillary thyroid cancer. TCRdb reanalyzed the PCR reads via MiXCR. The V and J calls were determined by TCRdb, not by the authors. The sample includes under 25,000 clones, roughly 29% of them seen just once. The source of this sequence is a female donor with papillary thyroid cancer or a benign thyroid nodule (not recorded which). Some clones in this sample may be carry-over from other donors' samples. Input material: blood. V is TRBV4-2 and J is TRBJ2-1; 13 nucleotides match TRBD2. Here the CDR3 DNA reads TGTGCCAGCAGCCCGAACACGAGGGGACTAGCGGGATTCTACAATGAGCAGTTCTTC. Its protein product is CASSPNTRGLAGFYNEQFF.